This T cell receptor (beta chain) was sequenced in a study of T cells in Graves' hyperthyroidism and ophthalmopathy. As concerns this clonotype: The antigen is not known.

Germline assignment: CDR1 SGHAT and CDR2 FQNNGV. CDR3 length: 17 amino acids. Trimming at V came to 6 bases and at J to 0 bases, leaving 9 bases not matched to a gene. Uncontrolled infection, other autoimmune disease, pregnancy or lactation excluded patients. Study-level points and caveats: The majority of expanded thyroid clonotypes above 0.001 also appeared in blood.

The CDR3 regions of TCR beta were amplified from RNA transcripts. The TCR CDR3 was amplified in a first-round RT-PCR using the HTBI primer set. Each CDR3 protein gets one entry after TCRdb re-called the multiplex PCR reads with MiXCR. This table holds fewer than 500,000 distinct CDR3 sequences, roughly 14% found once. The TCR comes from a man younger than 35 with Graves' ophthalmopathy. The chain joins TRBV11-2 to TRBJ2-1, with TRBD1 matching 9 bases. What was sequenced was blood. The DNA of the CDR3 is TGTGCCAGCAGTAACTCCGGGACAGGGAGCTCCTACAATGAGCAGTTCTTC. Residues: CASSNSGTGSSYNEQFF.